The clone carrying this T cell receptor (beta chain) was seen repeatedly, ten times or more. Construction of the TCRbeta library involved unique molecular identifiers. TCRdb used MiXCR to reprocess the PCR reads, holding one entry per CDR3 protein. Seen here are about 590,000 distinct CDR3 sequences, roughly 13% observed once, and the top ten hold 2% to 2.5%. CDR3 length: 12 residues. Germline assignment: CDR1 LGHDT and CDR2 YNNKEL (reference sequence). The V end lost 4 bases, the J end lost 6 bases, and 7 bases lay between the germline ends. The data belong to a study of T-cell reconstitution after alpha-beta-depleted transplantation in children.

This sequence was found in a male patient aged 10 to 17 who had a stem cell transplant for acute myeloid leukemia, so the T cells may come from the graft donor. The rearrangement uses TRBV3-1 and TRBJ2-1; D unclear. The sequencing here drew on PBMCs, mostly from graft donor cells, taken 360 days after TCRalphabeta/CD19-depleted stem cell transplant. CDR3 loop: CASSPVGNEQFF. CDR3 in DNA: TGTGCCAGCAGCCCGGTGGGCAATGAGCAGTTCTTC.